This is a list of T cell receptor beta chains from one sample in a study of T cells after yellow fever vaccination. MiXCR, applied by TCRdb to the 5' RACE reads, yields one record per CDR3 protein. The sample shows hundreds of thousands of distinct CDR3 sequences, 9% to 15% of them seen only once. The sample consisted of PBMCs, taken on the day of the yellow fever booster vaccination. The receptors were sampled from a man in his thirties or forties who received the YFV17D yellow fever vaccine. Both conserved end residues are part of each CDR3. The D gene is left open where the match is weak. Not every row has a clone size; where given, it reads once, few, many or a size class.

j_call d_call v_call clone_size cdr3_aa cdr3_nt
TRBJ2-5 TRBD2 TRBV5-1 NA CASSLFSGMMETQYF TGCGCCAGCAGCTTATTTAGCGGGATGATGGAGACCCAGTACTTC
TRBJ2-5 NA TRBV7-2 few CASSLSSDGTLGAQYF TGTGCCAGCAGCTTATCTTCCGACGGTACCCTCGGGGCCCAGTACTTC
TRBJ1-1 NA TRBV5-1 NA CASRERDGMNTEAFF TGCGCCAGCAGAGAAAGGGATGGGATGAACACTGAAGCTTTCTTT
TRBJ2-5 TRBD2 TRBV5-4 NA CASSIRLAGGQETQYF TGTGCCAGCAGCATACGTCTAGCGGGAGGCCAAGAGACCCAGTACTTC
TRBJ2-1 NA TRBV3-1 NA CASSLQPDNEQFF TGTGCCAGCAGCCTTCAACCGGACAATGAGCAGTTCTTC
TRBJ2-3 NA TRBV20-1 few CSAPGGDSVGTDTQYF TGCAGTGCCCCAGGCGGGGACTCCGTCGGCACAGATACGCAGTATTTT
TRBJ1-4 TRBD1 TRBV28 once CASSTGGAANEKLFF TGTGCCAGCAGCACAGGGGGCGCGGCTAATGAAAAACTGTTTTTT
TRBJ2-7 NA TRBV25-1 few CASTGSYNSYEQYF TGTGCCAGCACAGGTTCGTACAACTCCTACGAGCAGTACTTC
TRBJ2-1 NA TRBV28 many CASLSWAYEQFF TGTGCCAGCTTATCCTGGGCGTATGAGCAGTTCTTC
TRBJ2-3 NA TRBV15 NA CATSTRTHGTDTQYF TGTGCCACCAGCACCCGGACACACGGCACAGATACGCAGTATTTT
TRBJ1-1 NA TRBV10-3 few CAINGRGDAEAFF TGTGCCATCAACGGACGGGGTGACGCTGAAGCTTTCTTT
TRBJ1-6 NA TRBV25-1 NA CASSGVAGSNSPLHF TGTGCCAGCAGTGGGGTGGCAGGGAGTAATTCACCCCTCCACTTT
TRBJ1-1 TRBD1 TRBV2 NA CASSGQGLNTEAFF TGTGCCAGCAGTGGACAGGGGCTGAACACTGAAGCTTTCTTT
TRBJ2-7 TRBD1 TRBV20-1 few CSARGRTGIYEQYF TGCAGTGCTAGAGGGAGGACAGGAATCTACGAGCAGTACTTC
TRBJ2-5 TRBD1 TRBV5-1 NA CASSLRLRGRGETQYF TGCGCCAGCAGCTTGCGACTCAGGGGGCGAGGGGAGACCCAGTACTTC
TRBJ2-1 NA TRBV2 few CASRVSYNEQFF TGTGCCAGCAGGGTCTCCTACAATGAGCAGTTCTTC
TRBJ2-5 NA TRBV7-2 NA CASSPPPNQETQYF TGTGCCAGCAGCCCACCACCGAACCAAGAGACCCAGTACTTC
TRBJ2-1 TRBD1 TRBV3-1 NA CASRPPGQGRNEQFF TGTGCCAGCAGACCGCCGGGACAGGGGCGCAATGAGCAGTTCTTC
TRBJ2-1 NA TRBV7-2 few CASSVYSGSSYNEQFF TGTGCCAGCAGCGTATATAGCGGAAGCTCCTACAATGAGCAGTTCTTC
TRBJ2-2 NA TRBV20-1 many CSASRGPGRDGELFF TGCAGTGCTAGTAGGGGACCGGGACGGGACGGGGAGCTGTTTTTT
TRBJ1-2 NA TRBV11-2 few CASSLDENGYTF TGTGCCAGCAGCTTAGATGAAAATGGCTACACCTTC
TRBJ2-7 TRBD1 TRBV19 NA CASSGQDTYEQYF TGTGCCAGTAGCGGACAGGATACCTACGAGCAGTACTTC
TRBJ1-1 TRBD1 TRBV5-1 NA CASSFTGGKMSDTEAFF TGCGCCAGCAGCTTTACAGGGGGAAAGATGTCGGACACTGAAGCTTTCTTT
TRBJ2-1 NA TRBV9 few CASSSKTNEQFF TGTGCCAGCAGCTCCAAAACCAATGAGCAGTTCTTC
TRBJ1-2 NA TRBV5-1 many CASRLDSNYGYTF TGCGCCAGCAGACTAGACAGCAACTATGGCTACACCTTC
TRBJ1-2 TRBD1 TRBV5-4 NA CASSWDRGRGGYTF TGTGCCAGCAGCTGGGACAGAGGGAGGGGTGGCTACACCTTC
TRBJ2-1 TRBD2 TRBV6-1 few CASRVRTSGSRYNEQFF TGTGCCAGCAGAGTGCGGACTAGCGGGAGTCGATACAATGAGCAGTTCTTC
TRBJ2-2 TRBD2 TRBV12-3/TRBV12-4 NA CASNEGPSGRRIRELFF TGTGCCAGCAACGAAGGGCCTAGCGGGAGGAGGATCCGGGAGCTGTTTTTT
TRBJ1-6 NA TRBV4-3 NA CASSQDRRTNSPLHF TGCGCCAGCAGCCAAGATCGACGGACTAACTCACCCCTCCACTTT
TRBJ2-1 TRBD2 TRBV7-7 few CASSLGPRLADNEQFF TGTGCTAGCAGCTTAGGGCCCCGGCTAGCGGACAATGAGCAGTTCTTC
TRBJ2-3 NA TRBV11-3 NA CASSFSRDRTQYF TGTGCCAGCAGCTTTTCCAGGGACCGTACGCAGTATTTT
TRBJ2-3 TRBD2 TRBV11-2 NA CASSPGLAGGLGTDTQYF TGTGCCAGCAGTCCGGGACTAGCGGGAGGGCTGGGCACAGATACGCAGTATTTT
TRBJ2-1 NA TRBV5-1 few CASSLPRGLTNEQFF TGCGCCAGCAGCCTGCCGAGGGGCCTAACAAATGAGCAGTTCTTC
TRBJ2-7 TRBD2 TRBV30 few CAWTPSGTEQYF TGTGCCTGGACCCCTAGCGGGACCGAGCAGTACTTC
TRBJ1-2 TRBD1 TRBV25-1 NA CASSGGQHYGYTF TGTGCCAGCAGTGGGGGACAGCACTATGGCTACACCTTC
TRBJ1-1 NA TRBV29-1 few CSVVPGGTEAFF TGCAGCGTTGTCCCAGGAGGTACTGAAGCTTTCTTT
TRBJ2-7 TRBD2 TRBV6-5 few CASSLAGALYEQYF TGTGCCAGCAGTTTAGCGGGAGCACTATACGAGCAGTACTTC
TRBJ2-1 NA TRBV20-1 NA CSASTGSPYNEQFF TGCAGTGCTAGTACCGGTTCCCCCTACAATGAGCAGTTCTTC
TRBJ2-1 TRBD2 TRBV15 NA CATSRGSGGNREQFF TGTGCCACCAGCAGAGGTTCGGGAGGGAATCGTGAGCAGTTCTTC
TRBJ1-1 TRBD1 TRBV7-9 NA CASSRRTGGHGDTEAFF TGTGCCAGCAGCCGAAGGACAGGGGGCCACGGGGACACTGAAGCTTTCTTT
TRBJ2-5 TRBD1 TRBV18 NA CASSPPWDRDPWETQYF TGTGCCAGCTCACCACCTTGGGACAGGGACCCCTGGGAGACCCAGTACTTC
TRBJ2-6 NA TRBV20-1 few CSAARLGGANVLTF TGCAGTGCTGCCCGACTGGGAGGGGCCAACGTCCTGACTTTC
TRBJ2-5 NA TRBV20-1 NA CSALSTGQETQYF TGCAGTGCCCTCTCCACGGGGCAAGAGACCCAGTACTTC
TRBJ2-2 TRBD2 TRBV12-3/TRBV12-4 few CASSWSGNANTGELFF TGTGCCAGCAGTTGGAGCGGGAACGCGAACACCGGGGAGCTGTTTTTT
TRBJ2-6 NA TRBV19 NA CATRRAEAGANVLTF TGTGCCACCAGGAGGGCGGAGGCTGGGGCCAACGTCCTGACTTTC
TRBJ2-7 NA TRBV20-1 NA CSASTGLYEQYF TGCAGTGCTAGTACCGGACTCTACGAGCAGTACTTC
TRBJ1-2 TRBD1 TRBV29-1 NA CSVGGTGDGGYTF TGCAGCGTTGGGGGGACAGGGGACGGCGGCTACACCTTC
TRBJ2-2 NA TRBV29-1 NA CSASAAEVGELFF TGCAGCGCCTCCGCGGCGGAGGTCGGGGAGCTGTTTTTT
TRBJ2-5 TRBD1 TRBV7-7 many CASSLAPSRGDRGETQYF TGTGCCAGCAGCTTAGCCCCCAGTCGGGGGGACAGGGGTGAGACCCAGTACTTC
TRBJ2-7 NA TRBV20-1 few CSANLPGSVYEQYF TGCAGTGCTAATCTCCCGGGGAGCGTCTACGAGCAGTACTTC
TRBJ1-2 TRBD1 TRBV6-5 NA CASSYSMAGQRNPNYGYTF TGTGCCAGCAGTTACTCGATGGCGGGACAGAGGAACCCCAACTATGGCTACACCTTC
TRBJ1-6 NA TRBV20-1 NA CSARVFRKTRSPLHF TGCAGTGCTAGAGTTTTCCGAAAGACCCGTTCACCCCTCCACTTT
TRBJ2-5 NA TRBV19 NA CASMDGRETQYF TGTGCCTCGATGGACGGCCGAGAGACCCAGTACTTC
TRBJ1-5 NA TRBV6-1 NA CASSEARVQPQHF TGTGCCAGCAGTGAAGCGCGGGTTCAGCCCCAGCATTTT